The 27 T cell receptor beta chains presented below share a single source sample, sequenced in a study of beta chain features in type 1 diabetes. The sequenced template was cDNA made from the entire isolated RNA. Here immunoSEQ multiplex PCR was the method, and the copy in TCRdb shows in-frame clones only, minus some. Of a few hundred thousand clones listed, 30% are singletons. The sequenced sample was naive CD4+ T cells from blood. The receptors shown here come from a man aged 18 to 30 in good health.

A few counts support this clone. The chain carries TRBV5-1 and TRBJ2-5, with 10 bases matching TRBD2. Germline CDR1 reads SGHRS; CDR2 reads YFSETQ. Losses at the gene ends were 1 base for V and 1 base for J; bases not matched to a gene: 4. CDR3 length: 16 amino acids. The CDR3 is CASSLLPSGGQETQYF. DNA for the CDR3: TGCGCCAGCAGCTTGCTCCCTAGCGGGGGCCAAGAGACCCAGTACTTC. Using reference TRBV5-1 and TRBJ2-5 for the parts outside the CDR3, the full variable domain is KAGVTQTPRYLIKTRGQQVTLSCSPISGHRSVSWYQQTPGQGLQFLFEYFSETQRNKGNFPGRFSGRQFSNSRSEMNVSTLELGDSALYLCASSLLPSGGQETQYFGPGTRLLVL.

The rearrangement uses TRBV4-3 and TRBJ2-2; 7 bases are a match to TRBD1. V was clipped by 0 bases and J by 0 bases; unmatched bases: 7. The V gene's germline CDR1 is LGHNA and CDR2 YSLEER. This CDR3 is built from 18 residues. As DNA, the CDR3 is TGCGCCAGCAGCCAAGAGACAGGGACATGGGCGAACACCGGGGAGCTGTTTTTT. It specifies CASSQETGTWANTGELFF.

The V gene is TRBV5-1, the J gene TRBJ2-7, with D possibly TRBD1 on 6 matching bases. Germline V gene data show CDR1 as SGHRS and CDR2 as YFSETQ. The CDR3 is 15 amino acids. Trimming removed 4 bases from V and 0 bases from J, with 14 bases in between. This CDR3 is CASSPWTATSYEQYF. CDR3 bases: TGCGCCAGCAGCCCGTGGACAGCAACCTCCTACGAGCAGTACTTC.

The rearrangement links TRBV5-1 to TRBJ2-7; D tentatively fits TRBD1 or TRBD2 (5 bases each). V was clipped by 4 bases and J by 4 bases, with 15 bases between them. The germline CDR1 and CDR2 sequences are SGHRS and YFSETQ. The length of the CDR3 is 14 residues. As DNA, the CDR3 is TGCGCCAGCAGCCCAGGGACCTGGGCGTACGAGCAGTACTTC. It is translated as CASSPGTWAYEQYF.

This clone was observed a few times. The chain joins TRBV30 to TRBJ2-3; 8 nucleotides match TRBD2. The CDR3 has 17 residues. CDR1 is GTSNPN, CDR2 SVGIG, per germline (reference sequence). Trimming removed 2 bases from V and 1 base from J; junction bases left unmatched: 11. CDR3 DNA sequence: TGTGCCTGGAGTATGGGGTTAGCGGGACTCGGCACAGATACGCAGTATTTT. This codes for CAWSMGLAGLGTDTQYF. The whole variable domain, filled in from reference TRBV30 and TRBJ2-3, reads SQTIHQWPATLVQPVGSPLSLECTVEGTSNPNLYWYRQAAGRGLQLLFYSVGIGQISSEVPQNLSASRPQDRQFILSSKKLLLSDSGFYLCAWSMGLAGLGTDTQYFGPGTRLTVL.

This clone was observed a handful of times. The chain joins TRBV2 to TRBJ1-2; D uncertain. Looked up from germline, CDR1 is SNHLY and CDR2 is FYNNEI. This CDR3 is 13 amino acids long. V lost 4 bases and J 2 bases, leaving 8 bases between the germline ends. The CDR3 bases are TGTGCCAGCAGTGTCGGCAGGAACTATGGCTACACCTTC. Translating gives CASSVGRNYGYTF.

The rearrangement uses TRBV30 and TRBJ1-2; 8 bases are a match to TRBD1. Germline CDR1 is GTSNPN and CDR2 is SVGIG (reference sequence). Trimming removed 2 bases from V and 1 base from J; junction bases left unmatched: 3. This CDR3 contains 14 residues. The CDR3 region is CAWSTDRGNYGYTF. The DNA for the CDR3 is TGTGCCTGGAGTACCGACAGGGGTAACTATGGCTACACCTTC.

This clone was observed a few times. J is TRBJ1-1 and V is TRBV29-1; D may be TRBD1 (5 bases). V lost 6 bases to trimming and J lost 4 bases, with 15 bases between them. The CDR3 is 13 residues long. CDR1 and CDR2 (germline): SQVTM, ANQGSEA. CDR3 sequence reads: CSVAGQHGTEAFF. CDR3 coding DNA: TGCAGCGTCGCGGGGCAGCACGGCACTGAAGCTTTCTTT.

This clone was detected only a few times. The gene calls are TRBV19 and TRBJ2-7; TRBD2 might be the D (5 bases). This CDR3 comprises 14 residues. Trimming left V 7 bases short and J 1 base short, with 14 bases between. Germline CDR1 and CDR2: LNHDA and SQIVND (reference sequence). The CDR3 protein is CASKEERLSYEQYF. The CDR3, as DNA: TGTGCCAGTAAGGAGGAGCGTCTTTCCTACGAGCAGTACTTC.

This clone was picked up a small number of times. The CDR3 DNA reads TGTGCCAGCAGCCCCCGGACAGGGGTTAATGAAAAACTGTTTTTT. Amino acid sequence: CASSPRTGVNEKLFF. This sequence joins TRBV7-9 and TRBJ1-4; 9 positions match TRBD1. Germline V gives CDR1 SEHNR, CDR2 FQNEAQ (reference sequence). This CDR3 is 15 amino acids long. J gave up 4 bases and V 5 bases, and 5 bases lay outside the gene matches.

This clone was detected once. This chain links TRBV30 with TRBJ1-4, with a possible D match to TRBD1 (5 bases). This CDR3 comprises 14 residues. Germline-derived CDR1 and CDR2 are GTSNPN and SVGIG (reference sequence). The ends were cut back, 4 bases at V and 4 bases at J, with 13 bases in the middle. For the CDR3, the DNA is TGTGCCTGGAAGGCGACGGGGCTTAATGAAAAACTGTTTTTT. This encodes CAWKATGLNEKLFF. The variable domain in full, with the rest retrieved from reference TRBV30 and TRBJ1-4, is SQTIHQWPATLVQPVGSPLSLECTVEGTSNPNLYWYRQAAGRGLQLLFYSVGIGQISSEVPQNLSASRPQDRQFILSSKKLLLSDSGFYLCAWKATGLNEKLFFGSGTQLSVL.

V gene TRBV4-3 combines with J gene TRBJ2-2, with 14 bases lining up with TRBD2. Germline V gene sequence: CDR1 LGHNA, CDR2 YSLEER. The J segment lost 6 bases and the V segment lost 3 bases, leaving 9 bases of the junction unmatched. There are 18 residues in the CDR3. CDR3 DNA sequence: TGCGCCAGCAGCCAGGCCGGGACTAGCGGGAGAGGCGCCGGGGAGCTGTTTTTT. This codes for CASSQAGTSGRGAGELFF.

The chain couples TRBV13 to TRBJ1-2; TRBD1 agrees at 8 bases. The CDR3 covers 15 residues. The germline V gene encodes CDR1 PRHDT and CDR2 FYEKMQ (reference sequence). The J segment lost 4 bases and the V segment lost 4 bases, leaving 8 bases of the junction unmatched. CDR3 coding DNA: TGTGCCAGCAGCTCCCTCACAGGGGGTACCTATGGCTACACCTTC. Protein product: CASSSLTGGTYGYTF.

The chain joins TRBV18 to TRBJ2-5; D ambiguous. Per germline, CDR1 KGHSH and CDR2 LQKENI. V dropped 2 bases and J dropped 4 bases, with 11 bases sitting between them. The CDR3 is 14 amino acids. CDR3 loop: CASSPEQHAETQYF. The CDR3 nucleotides read TGTGCCAGCTCACCAGAGCAGCACGCAGAGACCCAGTACTTC.

This clone was observed a handful of times. This sequence joins TRBV30 and TRBJ2-5, with D perhaps matching TRBD1 (5 bases). The CDR3 sequence is 12 residues long. Trimming cost V 5 bases and J 9 bases, with 16 bases left between them. Germline lookup yields CDR1 GTSNPN and CDR2 SVGIG (reference sequence). CDR3 residues: CAWEGALRAQYF. The CDR3 bases are TGTGCCTGGGAAGGGGCCCTAAGGGCCCAGTACTTC.

The chain couples TRBV27 to TRBJ2-3; D possibly corresponds to TRBD2 (5 bases). V lost 7 bases and J lost 4, with 18 bases in between. Germline V gene sequence: CDR1 MNHEY, CDR2 SMNVEV (reference sequence). The CDR3 is 15 amino acids. CDR3 sequence reads: CASTKGRWLADTQYF. CDR3 nucleotides: TGTGCCAGCACGAAAGGGAGATGGTTGGCAGATACGCAGTATTTT.

This clone was found a few times. V gene TRBV29-1 combines with J gene TRBJ2-2; no definite D call. Per the germline V gene, CDR1 is SQVTM and CDR2 is ANQGSEA. The ends were cut back, 4 bases at V and 6 bases at J, with 12 bases in the middle. The CDR3 covers 13 residues. CDR3 protein: CSVVVSRAGELFF. DNA of the CDR3: TGCAGCGTTGTTGTCAGCCGGGCCGGGGAGCTGTTTTTT.

Only a few counts were recorded for this clone. This chain links TRBV28 with TRBJ2-5; maybe TRBD1 (6 bases). The CDR3 is made up of 12 amino acids. V was clipped by 7 bases and J by 2 bases, with 8 bases between them. The V gene's germline CDR1 is MDHEN and CDR2 SYDVKM. As DNA, the CDR3 is TGTGCCAGCATGGACAGTCAAGAGACCCAGTACTTC. Protein: CASMDSQETQYF.

The J gene is TRBJ2-3, the V gene TRBV2; tentatively, D is TRBD1 (6 bases). CDR1 and CDR2 (germline): SNHLY, FYNNEI. The V gene lost 3 bases and the J gene lost 3 bases, with 10 bases spanning the gap. The CDR3 consists of 14 residues. CDR3 loop: CASSEPQGTDTQYF. DNA of the CDR3: TGTGCCAGCAGTGAGCCACAGGGAACAGATACGCAGTATTTT.

Concerning this clone itself: Within the sample, other DNA sequences also encode this same CDR3. The chain couples TRBV2 to TRBJ2-1; tentatively, D is TRBD2 (6 bases). From germline, CDR1 is SNHLY and CDR2 FYNNEI. The CDR3 is 13 residues long. The V gene lost 4 bases and the J gene lost 4 bases, with 8 bases spanning the gap. CDR3 DNA: TGTGCCAGCAGTGGCCTAGCGTACAATGAGCAGTTCTTC. This gives the protein CASSGLAYNEQFF.

The J gene is TRBJ2-7, the V gene TRBV20-1, with unresolved D. CDR3 length: 11 amino acids. The V gene lost 1 base and the J gene lost 2 bases, with 3 bases spanning the gap. Germline CDR1 reads DFQATT; CDR2 reads SNEGSKA (reference sequence). In DNA, the CDR3 is TGCAGTGCTAGAGTGCCCTACGAGCAGTACTTC. The encoded protein is CSARVPYEQYF.

The V gene is TRBV30, the J gene TRBJ2-1; tentatively, D is TRBD1 (5 bases). The germline gives CDR1 GTSNPN, CDR2 SVGIG (reference sequence). The CDR3 totals 16 residues. The V gene lost 0 bases and the J gene lost 5 bases, with 17 bases spanning the gap. Here the CDR3 reads CAWSVMARVGHNEQFF. The CDR3 DNA follows: TGTGCCTGGAGTGTAATGGCCAGGGTAGGACACAATGAGCAGTTCTTC.

This rearrangement joins TRBV30 to TRBJ2-2; possible D gene TRBD2, 6 bases. Germline CDR1 reads GTSNPN; CDR2 reads SVGIG (reference sequence). Trimming pared 0 bases from V and 3 bases from J, leaving 11 bases between. The CDR3 is made up of 15 amino acids. The CDR3 region is CAWSVGSGYTGELFF. The CDR3 nucleotides are TGTGCCTGGAGTGTCGGGAGCGGTTACACCGGGGAGCTGTTTTTT.

V gene TRBV7-6 combines with J gene TRBJ2-3, with D unresolved. Trimming stripped 2 bases from V and 4 bases from J, with 7 bases between. The CDR3 has 13 amino acids. Germline lookup yields CDR1 SGHVS and CDR2 FNYEAQ. The CDR3 region has the DNA TGTGCCAGCAGCTTAATGCTTGCAGATACGCAGTATTTT. Translation gives CASSLMLADTQYF.

The chain carries TRBV7-9 and TRBJ1-2, with a tentative D call TRBD1 (5 bases). Germline loops: CDR1 SEHNR, CDR2 FQNEAQ (reference sequence). This CDR3 comprises 18 residues. With 5 bases removed from V and 4 bases from J, the gap between germline ends came to 26 bases. The CDR3 spells CASSPLRIIRGGSYGYTF. The CDR3 nucleotides read TGTGCCAGCAGCCCCCTTCGAATTATCCGTGGGGGGAGCTATGGCTACACCTTC. The variable domain in full, with the rest retrieved from reference TRBV7-9 and TRBJ1-2, is DTGVSQNPRHKITKRGQNVTFRCDPISEHNRLYWYRQTLGQGPEFLTYFQNEAQLEKSRLLSDRFSAERPKGSFSTLEIQRTEQGDSAMYLCASSPLRIIRGGSYGYTFGSGTRLTVV.

V gene TRBV7-9 combines with J gene TRBJ2-2; a possible D gene is TRBD2 (6 bases). CDR1 is SEHNR and CDR2 is FQNEAQ in the germline V gene (reference sequence). Trimming cost V 1 base and J 2 bases, with 20 bases left between them. The CDR3 sequence is 19 residues long. The CDR3 DNA reads as TGTGCCAGCAGCTTAGGGAGGGCACTAACAGGAAGTAACACCGGGGAGCTGTTTTTT. Translating it yields CASSLGRALTGSNTGELFF.

Notes on this clone: This CDR3 is also generated by other DNA sequences in the sample. V and J are TRBV7-2 and TRBJ1-1; D not resolved. In germline, CDR1 is SGHTA, CDR2 FQGNSA. Between the trimmed V and J ends, which lost 1 base and 1 base, there was a span of 7 bases. This CDR3 is 14 amino acids long. The CDR3 DNA is TGTGCCAGCAGCTTAGTAGGTGGGAACACTGAAGCTTTCTTT. Its protein is CASSLVGGNTEAFF.